One sample yielded the 26 T cell receptor beta chains listed below, sequenced in a study of CD8 T cells in ankylosing spondylitis. TCRdb analysed the 5' RACE reads with MiXCR anew, one entry per CDR3 protein. Of about 90,000 distinct CDR3 sequences listed, roughly 30% are singletons. Specimen: blood, either unsorted or a sorted T cell fraction (not recorded which). Receptors originate from a male donor with ankylosing spondylitis or in good health (not recorded which).

This clonotype has a handful of counts. The gene calls are TRBV5-1 and TRBJ2-6, with a possible D match to TRBD2 (5 bases). Germline CDR1 reads SGHRS; CDR2 reads YFSETQ. This CDR3 comprises 15 residues. V was pared by 5 bases and J by 2 bases, with 11 bases between. CDR3 DNA: TGCGCCAGCAGTCTTAAGACTACTGGGGCCAACGTCCTGACTTTC. This codes for CASSLKTTGANVLTF. Supplemented by reference TRBV5-1 and TRBJ2-6, the full variable domain reads KAGVTQTPRYLIKTRGQQVTLSCSPISGHRSVSWYQQTPGQGLQFLFEYFSETQRNKGNFPGRFSGRQFSNSRSEMNVSTLELGDSALYLCASSLKTTGANVLTFGAGSRLTVL.

The rearrangement uses TRBV4-1 and TRBJ2-6; D unresolved. CDR3 length: 14 residues. Trimming took 5 bases from V and 4 from J, leaving 9 bases between them. CDR1 MGHRA and CDR2 YSYEKL come from the germline V gene. CDR3 nucleotide sequence: TGCGCCAGCAGCTCCCAGCAAGGGGCCAACGTCCTGACTTTC. Translated, it gives CASSSQQGANVLTF.

This clonotype occurred a few times. The CDR3 nucleotides are TGTGCCAGCAGTTTTCAGGGAACGCGCACTGAAGCTTTCTTT. It codes for CASSFQGTRTEAFF. The rearrangement links TRBV12-3 or TRBV12-4 to TRBJ1-1, with D perhaps matching TRBD1 (5 bases). Trimming took 3 bases from V and 4 from J, leaving 12 bases between them. This CDR3 contains 14 residues.

This clonotype was found a few times. The chain links TRBV14 to TRBJ1-1; D remains ambiguous. This CDR3 comprises 12 residues. The V and J ends lost 1 base and 8 bases respectively, with 8 bases between them. From germline, CDR1 is SGHDN and CDR2 FVKESK. The CDR3 region is CASSQGWEEAFF. DNA for the CDR3: TGTGCCAGCAGCCAAGGGTGGGAGGAAGCTTTCTTT.

This clonotype was seen ten or more times. This chain uses TRBV5-1 with TRBJ2-1; 13 positions match TRBD2. There are 19 residues in the CDR3. Looked up from germline, CDR1 is SGHRS and CDR2 is YFSETQ. J gave up 3 bases and V 4 bases, and 13 bases lay outside the gene matches. CDR3 sequence: CASSPGGTSGGAGYNEQFF. As DNA, the CDR3 is TGCGCCAGCAGCCCCGGAGGCACTAGCGGGGGGGCTGGCTACAATGAGCAGTTCTTC.

V gene TRBV18 combines with J gene TRBJ2-5, with D uncertain. The CDR3 sequence is 12 residues long. V lost 3 bases, J lost 5 bases, and 7 bases lay in between. Germline V gives CDR1 KGHSH, CDR2 LQKENI. The CDR3 DNA sequence: TGTGCCAGCTCACCCTCCCGGGAGACCCAGTACTTC. It is translated as CASSPSRETQYF.

The V gene is TRBV20-1, the J gene TRBJ2-1; 10 nucleotides agree with TRBD2. Germline CDR1 is DFQATT and CDR2 is SNEGSKA (reference sequence). The V gene end was trimmed by 4 bases and the J gene end by 10 bases; junction bases not matched to a gene: 22. The CDR3 totals 18 residues. The CDR3 here is CSAISRGAAGGIGREQFF. DNA for the CDR3: TGCAGTGCTATTTCTAGGGGAGCAGCGGGGGGGATTGGAAGAGAGCAGTTCTTC.

This chain links TRBV10-3 with TRBJ1-5; the D gene is possibly TRBD1 (5 bases). The CDR3 covers 12 residues. Germline lookup yields CDR1 ENHRY and CDR2 SYGVKD. The germline V and J ends were trimmed by 1 base and 7 bases, with 5 bases remaining between them. The CDR3 protein is CAISEWDQPQHF. The DNA of the CDR3 is TGTGCCATCAGTGAGTGGGACCAGCCCCAGCATTTT.

The chain combines TRBV20-1 with TRBJ2-1; 15 bases align to TRBD2. J was trimmed by 2 bases and V by 0 bases; bases with no gene match: 5. This CDR3 comprises 18 residues. Germline lookup yields CDR1 DFQATT and CDR2 SNEGSKA (reference sequence). This CDR3 is CSARDPGLAGGTYNEQFF. As DNA, the CDR3 is TGCAGTGCTAGAGACCCCGGACTAGCGGGAGGGACCTACAATGAGCAGTTCTTC.

The rearrangement uses TRBV7-8 and TRBJ1-5; 7 nucleotides match TRBD1. The length of the CDR3 is 14 residues. Germline CDR1 SGHVS, CDR2 FQNEAQ. Unmatched junction bases numbered 8, after V lost 8 bases and J lost 4 bases. CDR3 DNA sequence: TGTGCCAGCTCGTCGACAGGGTCGAATCAGCCCCAGCATTTT. Amino acid sequence: CASSSTGSNQPQHF.

This clonotype was detected only a few times. This sequence joins TRBV20-1 and TRBJ2-1; possibly TRBD1 for D (5 bases). This CDR3 has 12 residues. The V gene lost 1 base and the J gene lost 9 bases, with 10 bases spanning the gap. Germline CDR1 reads DFQATT; CDR2 reads SNEGSKA (reference sequence). CDR3 nucleotide sequence: TGCAGTGCTAGAGGCCGTCAGGGTGAGCAGTTCTTC. Protein sequence: CSARGRQGEQFF.

This clonotype was seen once. The chain has TRBV7-9 and TRBJ1-1, with D unclear. Germline V gene sequence: CDR1 SEHNR, CDR2 FQNEAQ (reference sequence). The CDR3 is 14 amino acids. Trimming shortened V by 4 bases and J by 0 bases, and 9 bases separated the two germline ends. The CDR3 is CASSSSGLNTEAFF. The DNA of the CDR3 is TGTGCCAGCAGCTCCTCCGGTTTGAACACTGAAGCTTTCTTT.

This clonotype came up a few times. V gene TRBV5-1 combines with J gene TRBJ2-1; 12 bases fit TRBD2. Trimming removed 4 bases from V and 4 bases from J; junction bases left unmatched: 6. The CDR3 has 16 amino acids. Germline V gene data show CDR1 as SGHRS and CDR2 as YFSETQ. CDR3 sequence reads: CASSDPLAGGYNEQFF. The CDR3 DNA reads TGCGCCAGCAGCGATCCACTAGCGGGAGGTTACAATGAGCAGTTCTTC.

This sequence joins TRBV7-9 and TRBJ1-2; the D gene is possibly TRBD1 (6 bases). The CDR3 is 15 residues long. Germline loops: CDR1 SEHNR, CDR2 FQNEAQ (reference sequence). Trimming pared 4 bases from V and 8 bases from J, leaving 20 bases between. This CDR3 is CASSWLLQGRQGYTF. The CDR3 DNA reads as TGTGCCAGCAGCTGGTTACTACAGGGACGTCAAGGCTACACCTTC.

The chain is built from TRBV9 and TRBJ1-5; D is undetermined. Germline V gives CDR1 SGDLS, CDR2 YYNGEE. V gave up 3 bases and J gave up 9 bases, with 10 bases separating them. This CDR3 has 12 residues. The CDR3 DNA sequence: TGTGCCAGCAGCGATTCAGTGGGGCCCCAGCATTTT. Amino acids: CASSDSVGPQHF.

This clonotype appeared once. The CDR3 DNA reads as TGTGCCAGCAGTCGGGACAGTCCCTACGAGCAGTACGTC. It translates to CASSRDSPYEQYV. The gene calls are TRBV28 and TRBJ2-7; 7 nucleotides agree with TRBD1. The CDR3 is made up of 13 amino acids. CDR1 and CDR2 from the germline V gene are MDHEN and SYDVKM. V dropped 5 bases and J dropped 2; count of bases not matched to a gene: 3.

This clonotype has just a few counts. The genes are TRBV20-1 and TRBJ2-2; the match to TRBD2 covers 7 bases. Unmatched junction bases numbered 10, after V lost 6 bases and J lost 6 bases. The CDR3 totals 14 residues. From germline, CDR1 is DFQATT and CDR2 SNEGSKA (reference sequence). This CDR3 is CSASPGSGPGELFF. In nucleotides, the CDR3 is TGCAGTGCCAGCCCCGGTAGCGGGCCCGGGGAGCTGTTTTTT.

The chain combines TRBV12-3 or TRBV12-4 with TRBJ1-5; D ambiguous. The CDR3 sequence is 15 residues long. Trimming cost V 6 bases and J 3 bases, with 15 bases left between them. CDR3 sequence reads: CASRLEGKVNQPQHF. The DNA of the CDR3 is TGTGCCAGCAGGCTTGAGGGTAAGGTCAATCAGCCCCAGCATTTT.

This chain connects TRBV5-1 to TRBJ2-3; tentatively, D is TRBD2 (5 bases). This CDR3 contains 15 residues. The V gene's germline CDR1 is SGHRS and CDR2 YFSETQ. V was shortened by 4 bases and J by 2 bases, with 14 bases between the two germline ends. CDR3: CASSTRSGYTDTQYF. The DNA for the CDR3 is TGCGCCAGCAGCACAAGATCGGGGTACACAGATACGCAGTATTTT.

This clonotype was recorded a few times. The V and J genes are TRBV11-3 and TRBJ2-3; D is ambiguous. Trimming stripped 5 bases from V and 2 bases from J, with 11 bases between. The CDR3 is made up of 14 amino acids. Germline V gene sequence: CDR1 SGHNT, CDR2 YENEEA. CDR3 bases: TGTGCCAGCAGCCCCCGGGCCCTCACAGATACGCAGTATTTT. It is translated as CASSPRALTDTQYF.

V gene TRBV19 combines with J gene TRBJ2-6; D is uncertain. Germline V gene lookup returns CDR1 LNHDA and CDR2 SQIVND (reference sequence). This CDR3 comprises 15 residues. Trimming removed 7 bases at V and 2 bases at J, with 12 bases between. DNA for the CDR3: TGTGCCAGTACCATCCCTGGTGCTGGGGCCAACGTCCTGACTTTC. Protein: CASTIPGAGANVLTF.

This clonotype appeared a few times. The J gene is TRBJ2-7, the V gene TRBV11-2; 9 bases align to TRBD1. The CDR3 loop spans 15 amino acids. The J segment lost 3 bases and the V segment lost 1 base, leaving 4 bases of the junction unmatched. Looked up from germline, CDR1 is SGHAT and CDR2 is FQNNGV. The CDR3 region has the DNA TGTGCCAGCAGCTTAGGAGGACAGGGGTTCTACGAGCAGTACTTC. It specifies CASSLGGQGFYEQYF.

This clonotype has at least ten counts. The rearrangement uses TRBV20-1 and TRBJ1-5, with D possibly matching TRBD1 (5 bases). V lost 6 bases, J lost 4 bases, and 16 bases lay in between. CDR1 and CDR2 (germline): DFQATT, SNEGSKA (reference sequence). The CDR3 spans 14 residues. Here the CDR3 DNA reads TGCAGTGCCTGGGGTGGGGCAGGTAATCAGCCCCAGCATTTT. Amino acids: CSAWGGAGNQPQHF.

This sequence joins TRBV7-9 and TRBJ1-2; the match to TRBD1 covers 9 bases. Losses at the gene ends were 3 bases for V and 6 bases for J; bases not matched to a gene: 2. Germline V gives CDR1 SEHNR, CDR2 FQNEAQ (reference sequence). The CDR3 is 13 residues long. CDR3 nucleotides: TGTGCCAGCAGCTTCACAGGGGGCGATGGCTACACCTTC. Translation: CASSFTGGDGYTF.

The CDR3 protein is CASSPVEQAEKLFF. Written as DNA, the CDR3 is TGTGCCAGCTCACCAGTCGAACAGGCGGAAAAACTGTTTTTT. The chain uses TRBV18 and TRBJ1-4; maybe TRBD1 (5 bases). Looked up from germline, CDR1 is KGHSH and CDR2 is LQKENI. V lost 2 bases and J lost 8, with 12 bases in between. CDR3 size: 14 residues.

The chain has TRBV29-1 and TRBJ2-7; D might be TRBD2 (6 bases). The CDR3 runs to 13 residues. The V end was cut by 4 bases, the J end by 4 bases, with 14 bases between. Germline V CDR1 and CDR2: SQVTM, ANQGSEA. The CDR3 bases are TGCAGCGTTGTCATGGCGGGAAGGTACGAGCAGTACGTC. The encoded protein is CSVVMAGRYEQYV.